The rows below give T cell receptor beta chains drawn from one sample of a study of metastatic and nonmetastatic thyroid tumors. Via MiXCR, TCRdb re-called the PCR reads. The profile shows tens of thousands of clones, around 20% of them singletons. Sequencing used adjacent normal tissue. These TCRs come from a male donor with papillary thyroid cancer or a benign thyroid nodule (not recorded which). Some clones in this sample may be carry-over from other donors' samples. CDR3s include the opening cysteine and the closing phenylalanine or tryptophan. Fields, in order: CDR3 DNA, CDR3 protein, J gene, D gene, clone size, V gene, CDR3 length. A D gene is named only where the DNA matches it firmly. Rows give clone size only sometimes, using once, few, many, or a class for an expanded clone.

CDR3 DNA: TGCAGTGCCGAGGGTAGGGACGGTGGGTATCAGCCCCAGCATTTT; CDR3 protein: CSAEGRDGGYQPQHF; J gene: TRBJ1-5; D gene: NA; clone size: NA; V gene: TRBV20-1; CDR3 length: 15
CDR3 DNA: TGTGCCAGCAGTTACGACCCCCCCGGGGGAAACTACAATGAGCAGTTCTTC; CDR3 protein: CASSYDPPGGNYNEQFF; J gene: TRBJ2-1; D gene: NA; clone size: many; V gene: TRBV6-2/TRBV6-3; CDR3 length: 17
CDR3 DNA: TGTGCCAGCAGCTCAAGGGACAGCGGGAGCACTGAAGCTTTCTTT; CDR3 protein: CASSSRDSGSTEAFF; J gene: TRBJ1-1; D gene: TRBD1; clone size: many; V gene: TRBV7-6; CDR3 length: 15
CDR3 DNA: TGTGAAACCAGCAGCTTAGACGGACAGGGCGGCTACACCTTC; CDR3 protein: CETSSLDGQGGYTF; J gene: TRBJ1-2; D gene: TRBD1; clone size: NA; V gene: TRBV15; CDR3 length: 14
CDR3 DNA: TGTGCCAGCAGTTTTAACAGGGGAAACACCGGGGAGCTGTTTTTT; CDR3 protein: CASSFNRGNTGELFF; J gene: TRBJ2-2; D gene: TRBD1; clone size: medium-sized; V gene: TRBV27; CDR3 length: 15
CDR3 DNA: TGTGCCAGCAGCTTAGGTAGCGGGGGATTCCCATACGAGCAGTACTTC; CDR3 protein: CASSLGSGGFPYEQYF; J gene: TRBJ2-7; D gene: TRBD2; clone size: medium-sized; V gene: TRBV7-2; CDR3 length: 16
CDR3 DNA: TGTGCCAGCACTCCCAGCAGGTTTAGAGGACAGGGGGACACCGGGGAGCTGTTTTTT; CDR3 protein: CASTPSRFRGQGDTGELFF; J gene: TRBJ2-2; D gene: TRBD1; clone size: many; V gene: TRBV3-1; CDR3 length: 19
CDR3 DNA: TGTGCCAGCAGCCAAGCATATGGCAGCTACTATGGCTACACCTTC; CDR3 protein: CASSQAYGSYYGYTF; J gene: TRBJ1-2; D gene: NA; clone size: few; V gene: TRBV3-1; CDR3 length: 15
CDR3 DNA: TGTGCCAGCAGCATCTCTGGTAAAGCTAACTATGGCTACACCTTC; CDR3 protein: CASSISGKANYGYTF; J gene: TRBJ1-2; D gene: NA; clone size: medium-sized; V gene: TRBV6-2/TRBV6-3; CDR3 length: 15
CDR3 DNA: TGTGCCTGGAGTCAGGGGGTTTATGGGAATGAGCAGTTCTTC; CDR3 protein: CAWSQGVYGNEQFF; J gene: TRBJ2-1; D gene: TRBD1; clone size: many; V gene: TRBV30; CDR3 length: 14
CDR3 DNA: TGTGCCAGCAGCCAGTGGGGTGGTGGGGGGGAAAGCACAGATACGCAGTATTTT; CDR3 protein: CASSQWGGGGESTDTQYF; J gene: TRBJ2-3; D gene: TRBD2; clone size: NA; V gene: TRBV9; CDR3 length: 18
CDR3 DNA: TGTGCCTGCCGGGGGAGAGTCACAGATACGCAGTATTTT; CDR3 protein: CACRGRVTDTQYF; J gene: TRBJ2-3; D gene: NA; clone size: many; V gene: TRBV30; CDR3 length: 13
CDR3 DNA: TGTGCCAGCAGTTTATTGGCGACCGGGGAGATGTTCTTT; CDR3 protein: CASSLLATGEMFF; J gene: TRBJ2-2; D gene: NA; clone size: NA; V gene: TRBV28; CDR3 length: 13
CDR3 DNA: TGCAGTGCTAGAGATCGATCTAACTATGGCTACACCTTC; CDR3 protein: CSARDRSNYGYTF; J gene: TRBJ1-2; D gene: NA; clone size: many; V gene: TRBV20-1; CDR3 length: 13
CDR3 DNA: TGTGCCATCAGTGAGTCGTCGGAGACCCAGTACTTC; CDR3 protein: CAISESSETQYF; J gene: TRBJ2-5; D gene: NA; clone size: medium-sized; V gene: TRBV10-3; CDR3 length: 12
CDR3 DNA: TGTGCCAGCAGTATAGGGACTACCTACAATGAGCAGTTCTTC; CDR3 protein: CASSIGTTYNEQFF; J gene: TRBJ2-1; D gene: TRBD2; clone size: few; V gene: TRBV27; CDR3 length: 14
CDR3 DNA: TGTGCCAGCAGTCCTATTAATCCCCGGGACATGGGCTATGGCTACACCTTC; CDR3 protein: CASSPINPRDMGYGYTF; J gene: TRBJ1-2; D gene: NA; clone size: medium-sized; V gene: TRBV12-3/TRBV12-4; CDR3 length: 17
CDR3 DNA: TGTGCCAGCAGCCTAAAATTTGGGCAGCGCAAAGATACGCAGTATTTT; CDR3 protein: CASSLKFGQRKDTQYF; J gene: TRBJ2-3; D gene: NA; clone size: NA; V gene: TRBV11-2; CDR3 length: 16
CDR3 DNA: TGTGCCAGCAGTGAGGTATGGGGAAATGCGAACACCGGGGAGCTGTTTTTT; CDR3 protein: CASSEVWGNANTGELFF; J gene: TRBJ2-2; D gene: NA; clone size: many; V gene: TRBV6-1; CDR3 length: 17
CDR3 DNA: TGTGCCAGCAGTATGCCGGGCCCGAGCTACTACAATGAGCAGTTTTTC; CDR3 protein: CASSMPGPSYYNEQFF; J gene: TRBJ2-1; D gene: NA; clone size: NA; V gene: TRBV28; CDR3 length: 16
CDR3 DNA: TGCAGTACAAGTCCAGGGAGCTCTGAGCAGTTCTTC; CDR3 protein: CSTSPGSSEQFF; J gene: TRBJ2-1; D gene: NA; clone size: many; V gene: TRBV20-1; CDR3 length: 12
CDR3 DNA: TGTGCCAGCAGTTACTCGGGGGGCCAAATGGCCTCTGGGGCCAACGTCCTGGCTTTC; CDR3 protein: CASSYSGGQMASGANVLAF; J gene: TRBJ2-6; D gene: NA; clone size: NA; V gene: TRBV6-2/TRBV6-3; CDR3 length: 19
CDR3 DNA: TGTGCCAGCAGCTGGGGACAGGGCTCTGGAAACACCATATATTTT; CDR3 protein: CASSWGQGSGNTIYF; J gene: TRBJ1-3; D gene: TRBD1; clone size: many; V gene: TRBV6-1; CDR3 length: 15
CDR3 DNA: TGTGCCAGCAGCCTGCAGGGAGATCAGCCCCAGCTTTTT; CDR3 protein: CASSLQGDQPQLF; J gene: TRBJ1-5; D gene: NA; clone size: NA; V gene: TRBV5-5; CDR3 length: 13
CDR3 DNA: TGTGCCAGCAGTGAATCACACACGGGGCCGATCAGGGGAATAAGCCCCCAGCATTTT; CDR3 protein: CASSESHTGPIRGISPQHF; J gene: TRBJ1-5; D gene: NA; clone size: NA; V gene: TRBV2; CDR3 length: 19
CDR3 DNA: TGTGCCAGCAGTTATTCGAGAAGCACAGATACGCAGTATTTT; CDR3 protein: CASSYSRSTDTQYF; J gene: TRBJ2-3; D gene: NA; clone size: medium-sized; V gene: TRBV6-2/TRBV6-3; CDR3 length: 14
CDR3 DNA: TGTGCCAGCAGCCCAAGACTGGGAAGGGACACAGATACGCAGTATTTT; CDR3 protein: CASSPRLGRDTDTQYF; J gene: TRBJ2-3; D gene: NA; clone size: medium-sized; V gene: TRBV6-2/TRBV6-3; CDR3 length: 16
CDR3 DNA: TGTGCCAGCAGCCCCAGGACCCAACCTCAATACGAGCAGTACTTC; CDR3 protein: CASSPRTQPQYEQYF; J gene: TRBJ2-7; D gene: NA; clone size: NA; V gene: TRBV11-3; CDR3 length: 15
CDR3 DNA: TGCAGTGCTAGAGATGTCGATGGGACTAGCGGGAGAGGGACCACAGATACGCAGTATTTT; CDR3 protein: CSARDVDGTSGRGTTDTQYF; J gene: TRBJ2-3; D gene: TRBD2; clone size: NA; V gene: TRBV20-1; CDR3 length: 20
CDR3 DNA: TGCAGTGCTAGTGAGACCCAGTACTTC; CDR3 protein: CSASETQYF; J gene: TRBJ2-5; D gene: NA; clone size: many; V gene: TRBV20-1; CDR3 length: 9
CDR3 DNA: TGTGCCAGCACCGCGGGCCCTTCGAACACCGGGGAGCTGTTTTTT; CDR3 protein: CASTAGPSNTGELFF; J gene: TRBJ2-2; D gene: NA; clone size: many; V gene: TRBV6-1; CDR3 length: 15
CDR3 DNA: TGCAGCGTTGAAGGGGGACTGATGACGAACAATGAGCAGTTCTTC; CDR3 protein: CSVEGGLMTNNEQFF; J gene: TRBJ2-1; D gene: NA; clone size: many; V gene: TRBV29-1; CDR3 length: 15
CDR3 DNA: TGTGCCAGCAGCTTATTCAGGACGACAGCTGAAGCTTTCTTT; CDR3 protein: CASSLFRTTAEAFF; J gene: TRBJ1-1; D gene: NA; clone size: many; V gene: TRBV11-2; CDR3 length: 14
CDR3 DNA: TGTGCCACCAGTGATCCAGGGTTTAATCAGCCCCAGCATTTT; CDR3 protein: CATSDPGFNQPQHF; J gene: TRBJ1-5; D gene: NA; clone size: many; V gene: TRBV24-1; CDR3 length: 14
CDR3 DNA: TGTGCCTTAGCCGGGGAATCAGATACGCAGTATTTT; CDR3 protein: CALAGESDTQYF; J gene: TRBJ2-3; D gene: NA; clone size: many; V gene: TRBV30; CDR3 length: 12
CDR3 DNA: TGCAGTGCCCACTTCCCCCGAACGTATGGCTACACCTTC; CDR3 protein: CSAHFPRTYGYTF; J gene: TRBJ1-2; D gene: NA; clone size: medium-sized; V gene: TRBV20-1; CDR3 length: 13
CDR3 DNA: TGTGCCTGCAGCCGGCGGGGGGTAGGATGGGAGCCCCAGTACTTC; CDR3 protein: CACSRRGVGWEPQYF; J gene: TRBJ2-5; D gene: TRBD2; clone size: NA; V gene: TRBV11-2; CDR3 length: 15
CDR3 DNA: TGTGCCAGCACTAGCGGGGCGGAGTACGAGCAGTACTTC; CDR3 protein: CASTSGAEYEQYF; J gene: TRBJ2-7; D gene: TRBD2; clone size: many; V gene: TRBV7-9; CDR3 length: 13
CDR3 DNA: TGCGCCAGCAGCTTGTCGGTAGGGCCCGTGGCCAACGTCCTGACTTTC; CDR3 protein: CASSLSVGPVANVLTF; J gene: TRBJ2-6; D gene: NA; clone size: NA; V gene: TRBV5-1; CDR3 length: 16